The sequence of this T cell receptor beta chain was determined in a study of graft-versus-host responses after intestinal transplantation. At the level of the study: The recipients all started with anti-thymocyte globulin induction and then took tacrolimus and steroids for 2 to 4 years.

The table came from immunoSEQ multiplex PCR; TCRdb's copy has only in-frame clones and leaves some out. Seen here are more than 100,000 clones, over 85% observed once, and the top ten hold more than 0.1%. The germline CDR1 and CDR2 sequences are MNHEY and SMNVEV (reference sequence). This CDR3 region has 14 residues. Germline trimming cut 6 bases from V and 2 bases from J; bases unmatched to any gene: 6. Remarks on this clone: Its cognate antigen is unknown.

This sequence originates from a human donor who received an intestinal transplant. The sample consisted of unstimulated CD4+ T cells sorted from spleen or lymph node cells, taken before intestinal transplant. The V gene is TRBV27, the J gene TRBJ2-5, with 7 bases aligning to TRBD1. The CDR3 DNA sequence: TGTGCCAGCAGCCAACAGGGGAGACAAGAGACCCAGTACTTC. Translated: CASSQQGRQETQYF.